These T cell receptor beta chains were read from a single sample in a study of shared clonotypes between healthy human individuals. Assay: immunoSEQ multiplex PCR; the TCRdb copy retains only in-frame clones and omits some. The table lists roughly 1,500,000 clones, around 98% of them singletons. Sequencing was carried out using naive CD4+ T cells sorted from blood. The receptors were gathered from a man aged 25 to 40 in good health. CDR3s include the opening cysteine and the closing phenylalanine or tryptophan. D genes are given only for firm matches.

TRBV6-5	TRBJ1-1	TRBD1	TGTGCCAGCAGTGACAGGGGGCGCGACACTGAAGCTTTCTTT	CASSDRGRDTEAFF
TRBV2	TRBJ1-3	TRBD1	TGTGCCAGCAGTCATGGACAGGGGGCGGGAGGAAACACCATATATTTT	CASSHGQGAGGNTIYF
TRBV7-9	TRBJ1-4	.	TGTGCCAGCAGCTTAGATAAGGACGAAAAACTGTTTTTT	CASSLDKDEKLFF
TRBV18	TRBJ2-7	.	TGTGCCAGCTCACGGGTGGAGAGGGGAGAGCAGTACTTC	CASSRVERGEQYF
TRBV18	TRBJ2-4	.	TGTGCCAGCTCACCCGTAGGAGGCAACATTCAGTACTTC	CASSPVGGNIQYF
TRBV29-1	TRBJ2-3	.	TGCAGCGTTCGAAGGACTATCGACTTCACAGATACGCAGTATTTT	CSVRRTIDFTDTQYF
TRBV5-1	TRBJ2-7	TRBD1	TGCGCCAGCAGCTCGGGACAGCTCTACGAGCAGTACTTC	CASSSGQLYEQYF
TRBV20-1	TRBJ2-7	.	TGCAGTGCTAGAGAGGCGTACGAGCAGTACTTC	CSAREAYEQYF
TRBV5-1	TRBJ2-7	.	TGCGCCAGCAGCTTGGCCGGCAACTCCTACGAGCAGTACTTC	CASSLAGNSYEQYF
TRBV6-6	TRBJ2-1	TRBD2	TGTGTCACGTCGACTAGCGGGCACAATGAGCAGTTCTTC	CVTSTSGHNEQFF
TRBV28	TRBJ1-5	.	TGTGCCAGCAGTTTGACCCATGTTAGCAATCAGCCCCAGCATTTT	CASSLTHVSNQPQHF
TRBV5-1	TRBJ1-1	.	TGCGCCAGCAATCCGGGGGGCGGCATGAACACTGAAGCTTTCTTT	CASNPGGGMNTEAFF
TRBV27	TRBJ2-7	TRBD2	TGTGCCAGCAGTCCCGTGGGACTAGTCTACCGTGACGAGCAGTACTTC	CASSPVGLVYRDEQYF
TRBV2	TRBJ1-4	.	TGTGCCAGCAGTGGGGCGAGTTTGGAATTAAAACTGTTTTTT	CASSGASLELKLFF
TRBV6-5	TRBJ2-7	TRBD2	TGTGCCAGCAGGAACCTTGGGGGGGGGTCCTACGAGCAGTACTTC	CASRNLGGGSYEQYF